Only one count was recorded for the clone carrying this T cell receptor beta chain. Generated by immunoSEQ multiplex PCR, the TCRdb table keeps only in-frame clones and is missing some. The table has approximately 89,000 clones, roughly 84% seen once. The data were taken from a study of control samples from healthy donors and cancer patients. This CDR3 region has 15 residues. The germline CDR1 and CDR2 sequences are MNHEY and SMNVEV (reference sequence). Trimming pared 6 bases from V and 1 base from J, leaving 14 bases between. The chain joins TRBV27 to TRBJ2-3; D possibly corresponds to TRBD2 (6 bases). This TCR came from a middle-aged woman in good health. Sequenced input: blood. The CDR3 sequence: CASSSIASGTDTQYF. DNA of the CDR3: TGTGCCAGCAGCTCCATAGCTAGCGGCACAGATACGCAGTATTTT.